The entry that follows covers one T cell receptor (beta chain) sequence. The antigen is undetermined. The junction departs from germline at one end; a sequencing error may be responsible. TCRdb reprocessed the multiplex PCR reads with MiXCR, giving one entry per CDR3 protein. The sample contains 15,000 to 20,000 distinct CDR3 sequences, roughly 45% of which appear only once. The sample comes from a study of breast tumors, draining lymph nodes, adjacent tissues. Findings and caveats of the study: Compared with basal-like, luminal-like tumors shared significantly more repertoire with nontumor tissue.

The germline gives CDR1 MNHNY, CDR2 SVGAGI (reference sequence). This CDR3 spans 14 amino acids. Sequenced sample: tumor-adjacent breast tissue. This TCR derives from a female donor with breast cancer. Some clones in this sample may be carry-over from other donors' samples. The rearrangement joins TRBV6-6 to TRBJ2-7; D unclear. CDR3 loop: CASSHSKSTYEQYF. CDR3 bases: TGTGCCAGCAGTCACTCGAAATCGACGTACGAGCAGTACTTC.